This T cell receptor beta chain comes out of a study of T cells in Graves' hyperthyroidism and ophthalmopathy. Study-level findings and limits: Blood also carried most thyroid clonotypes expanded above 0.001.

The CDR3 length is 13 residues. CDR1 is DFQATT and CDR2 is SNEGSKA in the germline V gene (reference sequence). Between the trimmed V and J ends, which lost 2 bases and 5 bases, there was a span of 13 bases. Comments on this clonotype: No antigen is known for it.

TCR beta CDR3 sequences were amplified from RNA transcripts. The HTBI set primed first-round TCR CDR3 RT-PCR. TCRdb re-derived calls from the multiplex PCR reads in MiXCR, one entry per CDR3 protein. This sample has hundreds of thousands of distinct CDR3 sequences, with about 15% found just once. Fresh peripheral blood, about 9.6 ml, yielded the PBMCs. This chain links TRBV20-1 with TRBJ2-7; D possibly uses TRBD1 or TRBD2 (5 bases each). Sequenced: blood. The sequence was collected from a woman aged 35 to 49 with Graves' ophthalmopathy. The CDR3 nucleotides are TGCAGTGCTAGATTATCGGGGCGGGACGAGCAGTACTTC. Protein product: CSARLSGRDEQYF.